These 4 T cell receptor beta chains were all obtained from the same sample, sequenced in a study of identical twins. TCRdb re-called the 5' RACE reads with MiXCR, one entry per CDR3 protein. The table includes roughly 1,500,000 distinct CDR3 sequences, under 35% detected once. The sample comprised cord blood. The origin of the receptors is a newborn girl in good health.

The chain combines TRBV10-3 with TRBJ1-6; D uncertain. Trimming took 0 bases from V and 4 from J, leaving 4 bases between them. The CDR3 sequence is 14 residues long. Germline CDR1 reads ENHRY; CDR2 reads SYGVKD. CDR3 DNA: TGTGCCATCAGTGAGTCGGTTTATAATTCACCCCTCCACTTT. Its translation is CAISESVYNSPLHF.

This chain connects TRBV30 to TRBJ1-2, with TRBD1 matching over 12 bases. Trimming took 3 bases from V and 4 from J; bases not matched to a gene: 9. The length of the CDR3 is 16 residues. Germline assignment: CDR1 GTSNPN and CDR2 SVGIG (reference sequence). This chain's CDR3 is CAWSKGTGGARYGYTF. For the CDR3, the DNA is TGTGCCTGGAGCAAAGGGACAGGGGGCGCCCGCTATGGCTACACCTTC.

The chain has TRBV12-3 or TRBV12-4 and TRBJ2-3, with D possibly being TRBD2 (6 bases). Trimming shortened V by 2 bases and J by 4 bases, and 16 bases separated the two germline ends. The CDR3 length is 16 residues. This chain's CDR3 is CASSLWRGSYPDTQYF. CDR3 bases: TGTGCCAGCAGTTTATGGCGGGGAAGTTATCCAGATACGCAGTATTTT.

This clonotype was recorded a few times. This rearrangement joins TRBV5-1 to TRBJ1-1; D gene ambiguous. The CDR3 consists of 12 residues. CDR1 is SGHRS, CDR2 YFSETQ, per germline. Trimming left V 2 bases short and J 7 bases short, with 9 bases between. CDR3 bases: TGCGCCAGCAGCTTCCGAACAGATGAAGCTTTCTTT. Its protein product is CASSFRTDEAFF.